This TCR beta chain was identified in a study of identical twins. Study-wide results and caveats: Interpretation of the results relied on cross-sectional statistical analysis and not on following the same donors.

This CDR3 is built from 16 residues. Germline V gene data show CDR1 as MNHNS and CDR2 as SASEGT. The junction had 8 bases not matched to a gene; V was cut back by 4 bases and J by 6 bases. A universal primer binding site was introduced by template switching. The final cDNA contained unique molecular identifiers. TCRdb reanalysed the 5' RACE reads using MiXCR and keeps one entry per CDR3 protein. The data show a few hundred thousand distinct CDR3 sequences, about 8.1% seen once. Ten or more counts support this clonotype. Its antigen is currently unknown. All of the donors were Caucasians in good health. These same data were also listed under a study on yellow fever vaccine responses in identical twins.

This receptor was taken from a woman younger than 30 in good health. This chain uses TRBV6-1 with TRBJ2-1; 11 bases match TRBD2. The sequencing sample was made of memory (CD45RO+) T cells sorted from blood. The CDR3 protein is CASSALTGTSGNEQFF. The DNA of the CDR3 is TGTGCCAGCAGTGCCCTCACCGGGACTAGCGGCAATGAGCAGTTCTTC.